These T cell receptor beta chains were read from a single sample in a study of pediatric ulcerative colitis. Sequenced by immunoSEQ multiplex PCR; TCRdb stores in-frame clones only, minus some. The sample yields 60,000 or so clones, about 80% seen once. Sequencing input: blood. The origin of the receptors is a boy aged 5 to 17 with moderate ulcerative colitis. Both conserved end residues are trimmed from each CDR3. Clone size is given for some rows only: seen once, a few or many times, or a class if the clone is expanded.

cdr3_aa	clone_size	v_call	j_call
ASSVRDRALRSYEQY	-	TRBV14	TRBJ2-7
ASRDRLGGNSPLH	-	TRBV21-1	TRBJ1-6
ASSLEDTGEQF	-	TRBV11-3	TRBJ2-1
ASSLGNSNQPQH	-	TRBV5-1	TRBJ1-5
AWSGAGTGNVYSNQPQH	-	TRBV30	TRBJ1-5
ASTFRVLAGGAPETQY	-	TRBV11-2	TRBJ2-5
ASSLSGQGANNEQF	-	TRBV7-8	TRBJ2-1
ASSLGTGEVLGNTIY	-	TRBV5-5	TRBJ1-3
ARSLQPLQFFRPQH	-	TRBV5-3	TRBJ1-5
ASSYRTGGAYGYT	-	TRBV6-5	TRBJ1-2
ATGTAIEQY	few	TRBV27	TRBJ2-7
ASSQSENEQF	-	TRBV4-3	TRBJ2-1
ASSYSGTLNSPLH	-	TRBV6-5	TRBJ1-6
ASSLAHGTDTQY	once	TRBV7-2	TRBJ2-3
ASSSEGGYNSPLH	-	TRBV19	TRBJ1-6
SAKSPDTQY	-	TRBV20-1	TRBJ2-3
ASSPGPNEQF	-	TRBV11-3	TRBJ2-1
AIGSGAVSRVADTQY	-	TRBV10-3	TRBJ2-3
ASSVQGASNEKLF	-	TRBV9	TRBJ1-4
ASRGLYYEQY	once	TRBV10-2	TRBJ2-7
ASSLRRGVANTGELF	-	TRBV2	TRBJ2-2
ASSKPGGTGELF	-	TRBV5-1	TRBJ2-2
ASSRGDTEAF	few	TRBV5-1	TRBJ1-1
AIKSGTNTGELF	-	TRBV10-3	TRBJ2-2
ASSLASNQPQH	-	TRBV7-9	TRBJ1-5
ASSPHANEQY	-	TRBV18	TRBJ2-7